A selection of T cell receptor beta chains follows, all from one sample in a study of blood T cell repertoires in COVID-19. Repertoires were generated with immunoSEQ multiplex PCR, while TCRdb's copy carries only in-frame clones and drops some. Of more than 300,000 clones in the sample, about four fifths were seen once. Sequenced: PBMCs or T cells enriched from blood (not recorded which). The receptor source for this set is a woman aged 50 to 65 who had recovered from COVID-19. Both conserved end residues are part of each CDR3. D genes are given only for firm matches. Not all rows give a size; the values are once, few, many and, for expanded clones, a class.

V gene	D gene	J gene	clone size	CDR3 DNA	CDR3 protein
TRBV19	NA	TRBJ1-2	few	TGTGCCAGTATGGAAGACCAGGGGCTCTACTATGGCTACACCTTC	CASMEDQGLYYGYTF
TRBV2	NA	TRBJ1-2	NA	TGTGCCAGCAGGAGTACAGGGAACTATGGCTACACCTTC	CASRSTGNYGYTF
TRBV19	TRBD2	TRBJ2-3	NA	TGTGCCAGTAGTATGACTAGCGGGAGTAGGTCGGATACGCAGTATTTT	CASSMTSGSRSDTQYF
TRBV7-9	NA	TRBJ2-2	NA	TGTGCCAGCAGCTTATGGGGCAGACTGAACACCGGGGAGCTGTTTTTT	CASSLWGRLNTGELFF
TRBV3-1/TRBV3-2	TRBD1	TRBJ1-1	once	TGTGCCAGCACCGAAGGGGGCCGGAACACTGAAGCTTTCTTT	CASTEGGRNTEAFF
TRBV7-2	NA	TRBJ2-7	NA	TGTGCCAGCAGCTTAGCTGGCGGGGGCATAGAAGAGCAGTACTTC	CASSLAGGGIEEQYF
TRBV3-1/TRBV3-2	TRBD1	TRBJ1-2	NA	TGTGCCAGCAGTCCCAGGGGGAACTACGGCTACACCTTC	CASSPRGNYGYTF
TRBV25-1	NA	TRBJ2-1	NA	TGTGCCAGCAGGGAGACAGGCTACTACAATGAGCAGTTCTTC	CASRETGYYNEQFF
TRBV6-5	NA	TRBJ1-2	NA	TGTGCCAGCAGCCTCGATTTGGGAAGGGGCTATGGCTACACCTTC	CASSLDLGRGYGYTF
TRBV5-1	NA	TRBJ2-3	NA	TGCGCCAGCAACTATTGGGAGGAAACAGATACGCAGTATTTT	CASNYWEETDTQYF
TRBV6-4	TRBD2	TRBJ2-3	NA	TGTGCCAGCAGTGACGGCACTAGCGGGGGCACAGATACGCAGTATTTT	CASSDGTSGGTDTQYF
TRBV6-2/TRBV6-3	NA	TRBJ2-7	NA	TGTGCCAGCAGTCAGAGGAGCGCCTACGAGCAGTACTTC	CASSQRSAYEQYF
TRBV30	TRBD1	TRBJ1-2	few	TGTGCCTGGATAAGACAGGGAGGAGGGGTTTATGGCTACACCTTC	CAWIRQGGGVYGYTF
TRBV27	NA	TRBJ1-3	once	TGTGCCAGCAGTTTAAGGGGGGGCGCATACGGAAACACCATATATTTT	CASSLRGGAYGNTIYF
TRBV15	TRBD1	TRBJ1-1	NA	TGTGCCACCAGCAGGGGGACAGTGAGCACTGAAGCTTTCTTT	CATSRGTVSTEAFF
TRBV30	NA	TRBJ1-1	NA	TGTGCCTGGGCAGGCGCTAACACTGAAGCTTTCTTT	CAWAGANTEAFF
TRBV5-1	TRBD1	TRBJ1-1	once	TGCGCCAGCAGCTTATATTGGGACAGGGATCTTAACACTGAAGCTTTCTTT	CASSLYWDRDLNTEAFF
TRBV5-1	TRBD2	TRBJ2-1	NA	TGCGCCAGCAGCTTAGCGGGGGGGCTTATTCATGAGCAGTTCTTC	CASSLAGGLIHEQFF
TRBV7-9	NA	TRBJ1-1	NA	TGTGCCAGCAGCTTAGATAATTGGAGTGAAGCTTTCTTT	CASSLDNWSEAFF
TRBV6-5	NA	TRBJ1-1	NA	TGTGCCAGCAGTTACCAGCCGAGGGAGGGTGGCACTGAAGCTTTCTTT	CASSYQPREGGTEAFF
TRBV7-2	NA	TRBJ1-2	NA	TGTGCCAGCAGCTTGGGGGGTTATTCCTATGGCTACACCTTC	CASSLGGYSYGYTF
TRBV5-1	NA	TRBJ2-2	NA	TGCGCCAGCAGCTCGGGGACTCTCACCGGGGAGCTGTTTTTT	CASSSGTLTGELFF
TRBV4-3	TRBD1	TRBJ1-6	few	TGCGCCAGCAGCCAACAGGGGGGCCTGGGATCACCCCTCCACTTT	CASSQQGGLGSPLHF
TRBV28	TRBD1	TRBJ1-2	NA	TGTGCCAGCAGTTCGTCAGGGGGAAACTATGGCTACACCTTC	CASSSSGGNYGYTF
TRBV30	TRBD2	TRBJ2-2	NA	TGTGCCTGGAGCGCGAGGACTAGCGGGGTTACGAACACCGGGGAGCTGTTTTTT	CAWSARTSGVTNTGELFF
TRBV4-2	TRBD2	TRBJ2-2	NA	TGTGCCAGCAGCCAAGTTACCGCAACTCCGGGACTAGCGGGAGGTAAAACCGGGGAGCTGTTTTTT	CASSQVTATPGLAGGKTGELFF
TRBV19	TRBD2	TRBJ2-7	NA	TGTGCCAGCAGCTTGATAGCGGGGGGCTACGAGCAGTACTTC	CASSLIAGGYEQYF
TRBV6-5	NA	TRBJ1-6	NA	TGTGCCAGCAGTTCCTCGACAGGTTTGGGCTTATCACCCCTCCACTTT	CASSSSTGLGLSPLHF
TRBV19	NA	TRBJ1-1	NA	TGTGCCAGTAGTATCACGGCGGCAGCTTTCTTT	CASSITAAAFF
TRBV5-5	NA	TRBJ1-1	NA	TGTGCCAGCAGCTTGGACAGAAACATGAACACTGAAGCTTTCTTT	CASSLDRNMNTEAFF
TRBV11-3	TRBD1	TRBJ1-1	NA	TGTGCCAGCAGCTCCACAGGGGTGGGGGACACTGAAGCTTTCTTT	CASSSTGVGDTEAFF
TRBV6-1	TRBD2	TRBJ2-3	few	TGTGCCAGCAGTGAAGTTCTAGCGGGAGCGGGGGATACGCAGTATTTT	CASSEVLAGAGDTQYF
TRBV27	NA	TRBJ2-5	NA	TGTGCCAGCAGCCCCGCCGGGTGGCAGGGTGGGGAGACCCAGTACTTC	CASSPAGWQGGETQYF
TRBV4-3	NA	TRBJ1-1	NA	TGCGCCAGCAGCCAGCGGGACGGCATAGAAGCTTTCTTT	CASSQRDGIEAFF
TRBV27	NA	TRBJ1-2	NA	TGTGCCAGCAGTTTAGACACAAGATTTATTAACTATGGCTACACCTTC	CASSLDTRFINYGYTF
TRBV5-1	TRBD2	TRBJ2-7	NA	TGCGCCAGCAGCCCGGGGACTAGCGGCTACGAGCAGTACTTC	CASSPGTSGYEQYF
TRBV6-5	TRBD1	TRBJ1-1	NA	TGTGCCAGCCAGGCCAGGACAGGTGTATTTGAAGCTTTCTTT	CASQARTGVFEAFF
TRBV5-6	TRBD1	TRBJ1-3	NA	TGTGCCAGCAGCTTTGACAGGGGGCTTGGAAACACCATATATTTT	CASSFDRGLGNTIYF
TRBV7-9	NA	TRBJ1-1	NA	TGTGCCAGCAGCCATAACGGCAGGGGCATGAACACTGAAGCTTTCTTT	CASSHNGRGMNTEAFF
TRBV24-1	TRBD2	TRBJ2-5	NA	TGTGCCACCAGTGGAGCGGGGCAAGAGACCCAGTACTTC	CATSGAGQETQYF
TRBV18	NA	TRBJ2-5	NA	TGTGCCAGCTCACCAGGCAGCGGAGGACGAGAGACCCAGTACTTC	CASSPGSGGRETQYF
TRBV7-2	NA	TRBJ1-2	NA	TGTGCCAGCAGCTTTACAGGGTTGGATGGCTACACCTTC	CASSFTGLDGYTF
TRBV29-1	NA	TRBJ2-3	once	TGCAGCGTTGATCTCGGGTATCGAGGGACAGATACGCAGTATTTT	CSVDLGYRGTDTQYF
TRBV19	TRBD1	TRBJ2-3	NA	TGTGCCAGTAGTTCAACGTCCGGGACAGGGGGAGATACGCAGTATTTT	CASSSTSGTGGDTQYF
TRBV7-8	NA	TRBJ1-2	NA	TGTGCCAGCAGCGACGGACTCTCGGGGACACGGGGGGGTTATGGCTACACCTTC	CASSDGLSGTRGGYGYTF
TRBV5-5	NA	TRBJ1-5	NA	TGTGCCAGCAGTCCGGAGGGCAGCTCCTTTAATTACCAGCATTTT	CASSPEGSSFNYQHF
TRBV24-1	NA	TRBJ2-3	NA	TGTGCCACCAGTGATTCCTACACAGATACGCAGTATTTT	CATSDSYTDTQYF
TRBV12-3/TRBV12-4	NA	TRBJ1-2	once	TGTGCCACGCAACGGGTGGATGGCTACACCTTC	CATQRVDGYTF
TRBV9	TRBD1	TRBJ2-1	many	TGTGCCAGCAGCATAGGGGCCGGGACAGGTATTGAGCAGTTCTTC	CASSIGAGTGIEQFF
TRBV6-2/TRBV6-3	NA	TRBJ1-1	NA	TGTGCCAGCAGTTATCAGGGTCACACTGAAGCTTTCTTT	CASSYQGHTEAFF
TRBV27	NA	TRBJ2-7	NA	TGTGCCAGCAGAACGACAGGAACCTACGAGCAGTACTTC	CASRTTGTYEQYF
TRBV6-1	TRBD1	TRBJ1-1	NA	TGTGCCAGCAGTGAAGGGACAGGGAAAGTTGAAGCTTTCTTT	CASSEGTGKVEAFF
TRBV6-5	NA	TRBJ2-7	NA	TGTGCCAGCATCCCCCCAGGGTCCTACGAGCAGTACTTC	CASIPPGSYEQYF
TRBV18	TRBD1	TRBJ1-2	NA	TGTGCCAGCTCACCACAAGGGACAGCGAATGGCTACACCTTC	CASSPQGTANGYTF